This T cell receptor beta chain was sequenced during a study of siplizumab effects on memory and regulatory T cells. Unstimulated naive, memory, effector memory and TEMRA subsets from a few donor pairs underwent sequencing. The repertoire was sequenced with immunoSEQ multiplex PCR; TCRdb's copy has only in-frame clones and lacks some. The sample has about 56,000 clones, around 97% seen once; the top ten hold about 1%. The CDR3 consists of 16 residues. Germline-derived CDR1 and CDR2 are MGHRA and YSYEKL. V shed 1 base and J shed 9 bases, with 19 bases lying between them. Sequencing was carried out using naive CD8+ T cells sorted from blood. The source is a human donor in good health. The V call is TRBV4-1, the J call TRBJ2-1, with D maybe TRBD2 (6 bases). DNA of the CDR3: TGCGCCAGCAGCCAAGCGGCTAGCGCGAGCATTGGTGAGCAGTTCTTC. Translating it yields CASSQAASASIGEQFF.